The entry below describes one TCR beta chain. Antigen specificity is unknown. The germline gives CDR1 GTSNPN, CDR2 SVGIG (reference sequence). The germline V and J ends were trimmed by 3 bases and 4 bases, with 12 bases remaining between them. The CDR3 spans 13 residues. The sample originates from a study of cytomegalovirus exposure and HLA in healthy donors. Study-wide findings and caveats: A later analysis linked 15,000 to 20,000 TCR beta sequences to HLA alleles at 0.05 false discovery rate. A missense DCLRE1C variant was associated with V- and J-gene trimming of TCR beta chains in a later analysis, and an independent cohort replicated the association.

PCR used 60 Vbeta primers and 13 Jbeta primers. Using immunoSEQ multiplex PCR, the repertoire was profiled, and TCRdb retains in-frame clones only, with some absent. The sample shows around 60,000 clones, roughly 73% of them seen only once. The source is a woman aged 35 to 49 in good health and CMV-seropositive. The rearrangement uses TRBV30 and TRBJ1-1; a possible D gene is TRBD1 (6 bases). Specimen: PBMCs. The CDR3 DNA is TGTGCCTGGAGAAAACAGGACAGCACTGAAGCTTTCTTT. It translates to CAWRKQDSTEAFF.